The entry below gives a single T cell receptor (beta chain) sequence along with its context. These data are taken from a study of control samples from healthy donors and cancer patients. Repertoires were generated with immunoSEQ multiplex PCR, while TCRdb's copy carries only in-frame clones and drops some. The sample has 150,000 to 200,000 clones; 92% are singletons. The germline V gene has CDR1 MNHEY and CDR2 SMNVEV (reference sequence). V shed 1 base, J shed 1 base, and the junction held 6 bases outside the gene matches. CDR3 length: 16 amino acids. Sequencing was performed on blood. This sequence joins TRBV27 and TRBJ2-7; 8 positions match TRBD2. The receptor comes from a woman in her thirties in good health. The CDR3 bases are TGTGCCAGCAGTTTATTGAGCGGGAGCGGGTCCTACGAGCAGTACTTC. As protein: CASSLLSGSGSYEQYF.